This TCR beta chain is from a study of beta chain features in type 1 diabetes. With V trimmed by 7 bases and J by 6 bases, 8 bases remained unmatched. Germline V gene lookup returns CDR1 MNHEY and CDR2 SVGAGI. This CDR3 is 13 amino acids long. Details on this clone: Its target is not known.

Since all of the isolated RNA was reverse transcribed, expressed TCRB transcripts were what got sequenced. The table came from immunoSEQ multiplex PCR; TCRdb's copy has only in-frame clones and leaves some out. This table holds some 360,000 clones, about 18% found once. Study-wide results and caveats: Fewer junction insertions and more nucleotide deletions appeared in type 1 diabetes patients.

V usage is TRBV6-5 and J usage is TRBJ1-1; 7 nucleotides agree with TRBD1. The clonotype comes from a woman younger than 35 in good health. Material: naive CD4+ T cells from blood. CDR3 coding DNA: TGTGCCAGCACCGCAGGGGGTGGCGCTGAAGCTTTCTTT. It specifies CASTAGGGAEAFF.